This entry is about one T cell receptor (beta chain). This may come from a read error, since a much larger clone is one base off. RNA transcripts served as the template for amplifying TCR beta CDR3 regions. The primer set for the first-round RT-PCR of the TCR CDR3 was HTBI. TCRdb passed the multiplex PCR reads through MiXCR, listing each CDR3 protein once. The data contain a few hundred thousand distinct CDR3 sequences, 46% of them singletons. The data were obtained in a study of T cells in Graves' hyperthyroidism and ophthalmopathy. Germline V gene sequence: CDR1 SNHLY, CDR2 FYNNEI. The CDR3 is 14 amino acids. Trimming cost V 2 bases and J 2 bases, with 7 bases left between them.

The gene calls are TRBV2 and TRBJ1-5, with D perhaps TRBD1 (5 bases). Source material: peripheral blood or thyroid tissue (not recorded which). The receptor was derived from a woman under 30 with Graves' hyperthyroidism. CDR3: CASSEWGGNQPQHF. In nucleotides, the CDR3 is TGTGCCAGCAGTGAATGGGGGGGCAATCAGCCCCAGCATTTT.